This entry concerns a single TCR beta chain. The data originate from a study of control samples from healthy donors and cancer patients. Looked up from germline, CDR1 is LGHNT and CDR2 is FRNRAP. V shed 0 bases and J 6 bases; nucleotides not matched to a gene: 17. This CDR3 has 20 amino acids. Sequencing used immunoSEQ multiplex PCR; TCRdb keeps in-frame clones, though not all of them. The table has over 65,000 clones, 90% to 95% seen once; the top ten hold more than 5.5%. This TCR was sampled from a woman aged 40 to 55 in good health. The sequenced sample was blood. The V and J genes are TRBV12-5 and TRBJ1-5; 10 bases agree with TRBD1. DNA of the CDR3: TGTGCTAGTGGTTTGGTCTTAGGGCTGGGTGGGGACAGGGGCTTTCAGCCCCAGCATTTT. The encoded protein is CASGLVLGLGGDRGFQPQHF. Combining the CDR3 with reference TRBV12-5 and TRBJ1-5 gives the whole variable domain DARVTQTPRHKVTEMGQEVTMRCQPILGHNTVFWYRQTMMQGLELLAYFRNRAPLDDSGMPKDRFSAEMPDATLATLKIQPSEPRDSAVYFCASGLVLGLGGDRGFQPQHFGDGTRLSIL.